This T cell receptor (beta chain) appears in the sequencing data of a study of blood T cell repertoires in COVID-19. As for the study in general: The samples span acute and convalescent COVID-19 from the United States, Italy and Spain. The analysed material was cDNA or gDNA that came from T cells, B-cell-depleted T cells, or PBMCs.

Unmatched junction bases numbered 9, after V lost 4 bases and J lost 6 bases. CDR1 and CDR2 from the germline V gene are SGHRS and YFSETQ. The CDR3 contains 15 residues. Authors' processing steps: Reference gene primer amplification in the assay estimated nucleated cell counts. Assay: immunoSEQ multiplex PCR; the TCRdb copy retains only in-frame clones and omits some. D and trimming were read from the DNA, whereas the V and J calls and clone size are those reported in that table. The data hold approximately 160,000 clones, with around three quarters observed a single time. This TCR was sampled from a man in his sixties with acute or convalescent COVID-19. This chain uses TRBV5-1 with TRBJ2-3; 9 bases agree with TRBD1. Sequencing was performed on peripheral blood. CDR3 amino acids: CASSIGDRDPDTQYF. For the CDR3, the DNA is TGCGCCAGCAGCATAGGGGACAGGGATCCCGATACGCAGTATTTT. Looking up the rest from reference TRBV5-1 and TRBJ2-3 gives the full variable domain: KAGVTQTPRYLIKTRGQQVTLSCSPISGHRSVSWYQQTPGQGLQFLFEYFSETQRNKGNFPGRFSGRQFSNSRSEMNVSTLELGDSALYLCASSIGDRDPDTQYFGPGTRLTVL.